The entry below describes one T cell receptor (beta chain). This record belongs to a study of cytomegalovirus exposure and HLA in healthy donors. Turning to the study itself: Within an early data release were 65 million to 90 million unique TCRs drawn from HLA-typed donors.

The V gene end was trimmed by 6 bases and the J gene end by 7 bases; junction bases not matched to a gene: 9. Germline V gene data show CDR1 as MNHEY and CDR2 as SVGAGI. The CDR3 sequence is 14 residues long. The primer mix had 60 Vbeta and 13 Jbeta primers. Method: immunoSEQ multiplex PCR; TCRdb's copy keeps in-frame clones and lacks some. The sample includes more than 110,000 clones, over 70% of them seen just once. Sequences were obtained from PBMCs. The receptor's source is a man aged 30-40 years in good health and CMV-seronegative. The chain carries TRBV6-5 and TRBJ2-1; 7 nucleotides line up with TRBD1. As DNA, the CDR3 is TGTGCCAGCAGCTCTCCAGGGGGTAAAAATGAGCAGTTCTTC. The encoded protein is CASSSPGGKNEQFF.